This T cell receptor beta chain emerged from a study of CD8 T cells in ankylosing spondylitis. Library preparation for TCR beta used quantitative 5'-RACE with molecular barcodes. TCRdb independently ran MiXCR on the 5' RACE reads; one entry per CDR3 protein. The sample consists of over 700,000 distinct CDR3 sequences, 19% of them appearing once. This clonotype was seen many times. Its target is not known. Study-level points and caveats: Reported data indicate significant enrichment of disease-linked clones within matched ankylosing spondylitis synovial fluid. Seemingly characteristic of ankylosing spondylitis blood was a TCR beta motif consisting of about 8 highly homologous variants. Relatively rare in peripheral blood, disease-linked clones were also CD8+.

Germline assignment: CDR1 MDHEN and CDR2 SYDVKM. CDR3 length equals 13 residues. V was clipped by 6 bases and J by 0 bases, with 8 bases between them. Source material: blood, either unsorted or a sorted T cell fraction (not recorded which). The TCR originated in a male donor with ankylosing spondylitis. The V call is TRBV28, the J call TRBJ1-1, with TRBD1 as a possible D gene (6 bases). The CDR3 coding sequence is TGTGCCAGCAGACGGACAGTGAACACTGAAGCTTTCTTT. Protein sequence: CASRRTVNTEAFF.